This is a list of T cell receptor beta chains from one sample in a study of blood T cell repertoires in COVID-19. Using immunoSEQ multiplex PCR, the repertoire was profiled, and TCRdb retains in-frame clones only, with some absent. The sample includes approximately 90,000 clones, 90% of them seen just once. The material sequenced was peripheral blood. The receptors were sampled from a man aged 55 to 70 with acute or convalescent COVID-19. CDR3s include the opening cysteine and the closing phenylalanine or tryptophan. The D gene is left open where the match is weak. The size entry is marked missing in some rows and otherwise reads once, few, many or a size class.

>TRBJ2-1|-|TRBV7-9|TRBD2
CASSPARTSGANEQFF
TGTGCCAGCAGCCCTGCCCGGACTAGCGGGGCTAATGAGCAGTTCTTC
>TRBJ1-4|-|TRBV5-1|TRBD1
CASSLDLSGTETEKLFF
TGCGCCAGCAGCTTGGACCTATCCGGGACAGAAACCGAAAAACTGTTTTTT
>TRBJ2-3|-|TRBV11-2|-
CASSLDRLDTQYF
TGTGCCAGCAGCTTAGATCGTTTAGATACGCAGTATTTT
>TRBJ1-1|-|TRBV12-1|-
CASSFAAGWDTEAFF
TGTGCCAGCAGCTTTGCGGCAGGGTGGGACACTGAAGCTTTCTTT
>TRBJ1-2|-|TRBV5-6|-
CASSLGTFGYTF
TGTGCCAGCAGCTTGGGGACATTTGGCTACACCTTC
>TRBJ1-5|-|TRBV2|-
CASSEALRGNQPQHF
TGTGCCAGCAGTGAAGCGCTTCGGGGGAATCAGCCCCAGCATTTT
>TRBJ2-5|once|TRBV3-1/TRBV3-2|TRBD2
CASSQGTSGGQGAQYF
TGTGCCAGCAGCCAGGGGACTAGCGGGGGGCAGGGGGCCCAGTACTTC
>TRBJ1-2|-|TRBV19|-
CASSITPREGGYYGYTF
TGTGCCAGTAGTATCACCCCACGGGAGGGGGGGTACTATGGCTACACCTTC
>TRBJ1-6|-|TRBV3-1/TRBV3-2|-
CASSNEESPLHF
TGTGCCAGCAGTAACGAGGAGTCACCCCTCCACTTT
>TRBJ1-2|-|TRBV10-3|TRBD1
CAISGTGQGGGYTF
TGTGCCATCAGTGGAACGGGACAGGGGGGTGGCTACACCTTC
>TRBJ1-5|few|TRBV9|-
CASSSPRGGLGGPQHF
TGTGCCAGCAGCTCCCCTAGGGGGGGCCTGGGTGGGCCCCAGCATTTT
>TRBJ1-2|-|TRBV5-1|-
CASSSEAYGYTF
TGCGCCAGCAGCTCGGAGGCCTATGGCTACACCTTC
>TRBJ1-1|-|TRBV2|-
CASSGEDTEAFF
TGTGCCAGCAGTGGAGAGGACACTGAAGCTTTCTTT
>TRBJ1-6|once|TRBV7-2|-
CASRAFGTGRYNSPLHF
TGTGCCAGCCGAGCTTTTGGTACAGGGAGATATAATTCACCCCTCCACTTT
>TRBJ1-3|few|TRBV18|-
CASSPQGNTIYF
TGTGCCAGCTCACCACAGGGGAACACCATATATTTT
>TRBJ1-2|-|TRBV27|TRBD1
CASSFSTGSGYGYTF
TGTGCCAGCAGTTTTTCGACAGGGAGCGGCTATGGCTACACCTTC
>TRBJ1-2|-|TRBV24-1|-
CATSDSDSGYTF
TGTGCCACCAGTGATTCTGACTCTGGCTACACCTTC
>TRBJ2-1|-|TRBV6-1|TRBD2
CASSRSSGAYNEQFF
TGTGCCAGCAGTCGCTCTAGCGGAGCCTACAATGAGCAGTTCTTC
>TRBJ1-4|-|TRBV19|-
CASSRGNAIMEKLFF
TGTGCCAGTAGTCGCGGCAATGCGATCATGGAAAAACTGTTTTTT
>TRBJ1-5|-|TRBV24-1|-
CATDGGRHSQPQHF
TGTGCCACCGACGGAGGACGGCACAGCCAGCCCCAGCATTTT
>TRBJ1-2|-|TRBV9|-
CASSPRTDVGYTF
TGTGCCAGCAGCCCACGGACAGATGTCGGCTACACCTTC
>TRBJ2-1|few|TRBV29-1|TRBD2
CSVEGAGGKNNEQFF
TGCAGCGTTGAAGGGGCGGGGGGGAAAAACAATGAGCAGTTCTTC
>TRBJ1-1|once|TRBV10-3|-
CAISESPNRNTEAFF
TGTGCCATCAGTGAGTCACCGAACAGGAACACTGAAGCTTTCTTT
>TRBJ1-3|-|TRBV7-2|-
CASSPRSANTIYF
TGTGCCAGCAGCCCTAGGTCCGCCAACACCATATATTTT
>TRBJ2-1|once|TRBV2|TRBD2
CASSRSGGSYNEQFF
TGTGCCAGCAGTCGGAGCGGGGGGTCCTACAATGAGCAGTTCTTC
>TRBJ2-6|-|TRBV4-2|TRBD2
CASSVTSGGFSGANVLTF
TGTGCCAGCAGCGTAACTAGCGGGGGATTCTCTGGGGCCAACGTCCTGACTTTC
>TRBJ2-4|-|TRBV4-1|TRBD1
CASSDRGGPLAKNIQYF
TGCGCCAGCAGCGACAGGGGTGGGCCTTTGGCCAAAAACATTCAGTACTTC
>TRBJ1-2|-|TRBV29-1|-
CSVETTDSYGYTF
TGCAGCGTTGAGACAACAGATAGCTATGGCTACACCTTC
>TRBJ1-1|-|TRBV5-1|TRBD1
CASSESQGRYTEAFF
TGCGCCAGCAGCGAGTCACAGGGGCGGTACACTGAAGCTTTCTTT
>TRBJ1-3|-|TRBV5-1|-
CASSPGLSGNTIYF
TGCGCCAGCAGCCCGGGTCTTTCTGGAAACACCATATATTTT
>TRBJ1-1|once|TRBV18|-
CASSPRGRRSDTEAFF
TGTGCCAGCTCACCCCGCGGGCGGAGGTCCGACACTGAAGCTTTCTTT
>TRBJ1-4|-|TRBV7-2|TRBD1
CASSSQGGGTGLEKLFF
TGTGCCAGCAGCTCCCAGGGTGGGGGGACAGGGTTGGAAAAACTGTTTTTT
>TRBJ1-1|-|TRBV5-1|TRBD1
CASFLLTGGDTEAFF
TGCGCCAGCTTCTTACTGACAGGGGGTGACACTGAAGCTTTCTTT
>TRBJ1-2|-|TRBV30|TRBD1
CAWRNGQAYGYTF
TGTGCCTGGCGCAACGGACAGGCCTATGGCTACACCTTC
>TRBJ2-7|-|TRBV11-2|-
CASESPGTDEQYF
TGTGCCAGCGAGTCCCCCGGTACCGACGAGCAGTACTTC
>TRBJ1-3|-|TRBV3-1/TRBV3-2|-
CASSPWEGPGNTIYF
TGTGCCAGCAGCCCCTGGGAGGGCCCTGGAAACACCATATATTTT
>TRBJ2-5|-|TRBV27|TRBD1
CASSSPDRVEETQYF
TGTGCCAGCAGTTCGCCGGACAGGGTGGAAGAGACCCAGTACTTC
>TRBJ1-4|-|TRBV6-5|TRBD1
CASSYSGTGSEKLFF
TGTGCCAGCAGTTATTCCGGGACAGGGAGTGAAAAACTGTTTTTT
>TRBJ1-4|-|TRBV19|-
CASSPRGYDNEKLFF
TGTGCCAGTAGTCCTAGGGGATACGATAATGAAAAACTGTTTTTT
>TRBJ1-1|-|TRBV4-1|TRBD1
CASSQDAAGGTEAFF
TGCGCCAGCAGCCAAGATGCGGCAGGGGGCACTGAAGCTTTCTTT